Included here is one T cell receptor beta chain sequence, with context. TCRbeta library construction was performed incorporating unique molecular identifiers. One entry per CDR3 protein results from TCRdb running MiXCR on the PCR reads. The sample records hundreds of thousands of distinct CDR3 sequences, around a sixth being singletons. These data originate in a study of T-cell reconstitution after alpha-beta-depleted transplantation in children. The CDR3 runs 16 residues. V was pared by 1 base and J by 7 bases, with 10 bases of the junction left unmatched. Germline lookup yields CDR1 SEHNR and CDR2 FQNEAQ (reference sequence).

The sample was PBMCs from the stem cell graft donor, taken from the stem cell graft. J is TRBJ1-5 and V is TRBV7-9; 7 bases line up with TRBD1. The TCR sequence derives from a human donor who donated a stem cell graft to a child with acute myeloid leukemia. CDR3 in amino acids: CASSLVSATGHQPQHF. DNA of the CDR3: TGTGCCAGCAGCTTAGTCAGTGCGACAGGGCACCAGCCCCAGCATTTT.